The clone carrying this TCR beta chain was counted once. Its antigen remains unknown. The study ran its PCR with 60 Vbeta and 13 Jbeta primers. Only in-frame clones appear in the TCRdb table, and some are missing; sequencing was by immunoSEQ multiplex PCR. This sample has around 200,000 clones, with roughly 77% found just once. V shed 5 bases and J 3 bases; nucleotides not matched to a gene: 11. The CDR3 runs to 16 residues. Germline CDR1 SEHNR, CDR2 FQNEAQ (reference sequence). The sample belongs to a study of cytomegalovirus exposure and HLA in healthy donors. Overall study results and limits: CMV serostatus stood as the only immune exposure information on hand. The listing of roughly 160 TCR beta chains classed them as cytomegalovirus-associated.

The chain employs TRBV7-9 and TRBJ2-3, with TRBD1 matching over 7 bases. The sample consisted of PBMCs. This clonotype originated in a man younger than 40 in good health and CMV-seropositive. This chain's CDR3 is CASSPTTGTGTDTQYF. The CDR3 coding sequence is TGTGCCAGCAGCCCAACGACAGGGACGGGTACAGATACGCAGTATTTT.